The clone carrying this TCR beta chain was detected ten times or more. This sample stems from a study of T cells in Graves' hyperthyroidism and ophthalmopathy. RNA transcripts provided the source from which TCR beta CDR3 regions were amplified. HTBI primers were used for first-round RT-PCR of the TCR CDR3. TCRdb redid the calling of the multiplex PCR reads with MiXCR, one entry per CDR3 protein. Of fewer than 600,000 distinct CDR3 sequences listed, 12% to 15% are singletons. The CDR3 totals 11 residues. V shed 2 bases and J shed 7 bases, with 6 bases lying between them. The sample taken for sequencing was blood. The sequence came from a woman between 35 and 50 years old with Graves' hyperthyroidism. The rearrangement links TRBV12-3 or TRBV12-4 to TRBJ2-7, with D maybe TRBD1 (5 bases). CDR3 in amino acids: CASSLRTEQYF. The CDR3 DNA reads as TGTGCCAGCAGTTTAAGGACAGAGCAGTACTTC.